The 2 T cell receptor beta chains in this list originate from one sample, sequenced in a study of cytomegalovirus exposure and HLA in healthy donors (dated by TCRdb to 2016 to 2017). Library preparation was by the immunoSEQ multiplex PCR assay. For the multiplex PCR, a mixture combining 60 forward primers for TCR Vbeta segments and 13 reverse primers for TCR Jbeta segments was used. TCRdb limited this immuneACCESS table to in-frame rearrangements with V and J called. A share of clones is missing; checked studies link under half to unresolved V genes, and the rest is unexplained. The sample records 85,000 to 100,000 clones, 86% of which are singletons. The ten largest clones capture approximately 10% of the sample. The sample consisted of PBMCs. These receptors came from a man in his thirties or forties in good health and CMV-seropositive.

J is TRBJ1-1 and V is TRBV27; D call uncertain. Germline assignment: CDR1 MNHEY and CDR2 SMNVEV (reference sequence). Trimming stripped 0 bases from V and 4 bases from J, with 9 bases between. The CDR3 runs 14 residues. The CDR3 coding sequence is TGTGCCAGCAGTTTATCGGTGATGAGCACTGAAGCTTTCTTT. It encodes CASSLSVMSTEAFF.

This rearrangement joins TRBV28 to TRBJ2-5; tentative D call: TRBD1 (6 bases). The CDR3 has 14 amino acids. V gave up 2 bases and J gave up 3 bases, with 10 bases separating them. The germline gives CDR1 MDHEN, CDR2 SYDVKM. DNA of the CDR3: TGTGCCAGCAGTTTAATGGGGACAAAAGAGACCCAGTACTTC. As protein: CASSLMGTKETQYF.